The T cell receptor (beta chain) under discussion was sequenced for a study of CD8 T cells in Susac syndrome. The authors reverse transcribed roughly 0.45 to 1 ug RNA with random hexamers. By means of immunoSEQ multiplex PCR, TCR beta CDR3 spanning 54 Vbeta and 13 Jbeta underwent amplification. TCRdb used MiXCR to reprocess the immunoSEQ multiplex PCR reads, holding one entry per CDR3 protein. The profile shows tens of thousands of distinct CDR3 sequences, approximately 96% of them singletons. V lost 3 bases, J lost 2 bases, and 7 bases lay in between. This CDR3 has 13 residues. The V gene's germline CDR1 is SGDLS and CDR2 YYNGEE.

The V call is TRBV9, the J call TRBJ2-3; no definite D call. This TCR derives from a human donor with Susac syndrome. The sample comprised CD8+ T cells from PBMCs. The CDR3 loop reads CASSGSHTDTQYF. DNA for the CDR3: TGTGCCAGCAGCGGATCACACACAGATACGCAGTATTTT.